This TCR beta chain was obtained from a study of control samples from healthy donors and cancer patients. This clone occurred a few times. Using immunoSEQ multiplex PCR, the repertoire was profiled, and TCRdb retains in-frame clones only, with some absent. The sample yields over 25,000 clones, approximately 90% seen once. Trimming took 1 base from V and 11 from J, leaving 12 bases between them. CDR1 and CDR2 (germline): SGHTS, YDEGEE. The CDR3 contains 12 residues. The sequence was obtained from a female donor with melanoma. The chain combines TRBV5-8 with TRBJ1-1, with D tentatively TRBD1 (5 bases). Specimen: formalin-fixed, paraffin-embedded tissue. The CDR3 reads CASSLPPQGAFF. In DNA, the CDR3 is TGTGCCAGCAGCTTGCCCCCCCAGGGTGCTTTCTTT.